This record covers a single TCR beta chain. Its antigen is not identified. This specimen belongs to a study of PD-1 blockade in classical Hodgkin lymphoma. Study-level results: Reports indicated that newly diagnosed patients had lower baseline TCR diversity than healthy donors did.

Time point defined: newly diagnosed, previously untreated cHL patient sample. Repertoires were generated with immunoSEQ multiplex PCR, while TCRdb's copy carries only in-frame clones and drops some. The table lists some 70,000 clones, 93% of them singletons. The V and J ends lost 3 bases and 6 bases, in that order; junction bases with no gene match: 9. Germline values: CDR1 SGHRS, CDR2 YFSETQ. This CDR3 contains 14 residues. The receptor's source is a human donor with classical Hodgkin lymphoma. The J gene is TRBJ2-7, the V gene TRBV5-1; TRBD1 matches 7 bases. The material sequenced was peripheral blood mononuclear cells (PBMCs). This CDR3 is CASSSAQTGAEQYF. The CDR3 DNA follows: TGCGCCAGCAGCTCGGCCCAAACAGGGGCCGAGCAGTACTTC.